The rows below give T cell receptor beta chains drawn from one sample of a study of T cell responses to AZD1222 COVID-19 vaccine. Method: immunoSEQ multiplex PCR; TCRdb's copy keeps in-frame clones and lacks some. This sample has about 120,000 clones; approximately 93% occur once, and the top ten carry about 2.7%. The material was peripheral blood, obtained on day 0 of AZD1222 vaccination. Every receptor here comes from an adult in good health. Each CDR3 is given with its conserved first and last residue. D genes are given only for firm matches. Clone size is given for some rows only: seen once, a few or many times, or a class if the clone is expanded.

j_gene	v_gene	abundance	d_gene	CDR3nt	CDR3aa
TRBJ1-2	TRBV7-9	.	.	TGTGCCAGCAGCCGTGATGAAGGCTATGGCTACACCTTC	CASSRDEGYGYTF
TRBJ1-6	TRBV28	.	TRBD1	TGTGCCAGCAGCCCCTACGGACAGGGCTATAATTCACCCCTCCACTTT	CASSPYGQGYNSPLHF
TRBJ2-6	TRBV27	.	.	TGTGCCAGCAGTTTGATACCCCTCTCTGGGGCCAACGTCCTGACTTTC	CASSLIPLSGANVLTF
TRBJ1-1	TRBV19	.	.	TGTGCCAGTAGTATCCGTGAGGGGGGTCGCACTGAAGCTTTCTTT	CASSIREGGRTEAFF
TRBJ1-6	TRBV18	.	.	TGTGCCAGCTCACCAGTACAGGGAGATTCACCCCTCCACTTT	CASSPVQGDSPLHF
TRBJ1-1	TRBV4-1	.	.	TGCGCCAGCAGCCAAGAAATGGGCTGGAGGGAAGCTTTCTTT	CASSQEMGWREAFF
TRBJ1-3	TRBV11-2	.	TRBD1	TGTGCCAGCAGCCATAGTACCGGGACAGTGGGAAACACCATATATTTT	CASSHSTGTVGNTIYF
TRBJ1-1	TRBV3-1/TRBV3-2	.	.	TGTGCCAGCAGCCAAGAACTAAGGAGCACTGAAGCTTTCTTT	CASSQELRSTEAFF
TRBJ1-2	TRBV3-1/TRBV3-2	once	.	TGTGCCAGCAGCCAAATTTTCGAGGACGGCTACACCTTC	CASSQIFEDGYTF
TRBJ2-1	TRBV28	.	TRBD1	TGTGCCAGCAGTTTGCCACAGGGGGACAATGAGCAGTTCTTC	CASSLPQGDNEQFF
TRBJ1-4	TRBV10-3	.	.	TGTGCCATCAGTGAGTCATTCGACAGAAATGAAAAACTGTTTTTT	CAISESFDRNEKLFF
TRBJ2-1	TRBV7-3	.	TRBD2	TGTGCCAGCAGCTTAGCTAGCGGGAGCTACTTCAATGAGCAGTTCTTC	CASSLASGSYFNEQFF
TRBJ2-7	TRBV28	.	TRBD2	TGTGCCAGCAGGCTAGCGGGAGGGTACGGGGAGCAGTACTTC	CASRLAGGYGEQYF
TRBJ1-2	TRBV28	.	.	TGTGCCAGCAGGGTACCTAATTTTCCTGGTGGCTACACCTTC	CASRVPNFPGGYTF
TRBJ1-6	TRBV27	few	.	TGTGCCAGCAGTTTATTCGTAGTAAATTCACCCCTCCACTTT	CASSLFVVNSPLHF
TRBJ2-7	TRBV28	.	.	TGTGCCAGCCGCCAGAACTCCTACGAGCAGTACTTC	CASRQNSYEQYF
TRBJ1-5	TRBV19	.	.	TGTGCCAGTAGTATTAAGCAGTCCTATCAGCCCCAGCATTTT	CASSIKQSYQPQHF
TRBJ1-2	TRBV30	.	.	TGTGCCTGGAGTAAACGGGCCACAGGGTCTCATGGCTACACCTTC	CAWSKRATGSHGYTF
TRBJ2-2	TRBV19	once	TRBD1	TGTGCCAGTAAGACGATTAGGACAGGGGTGCACGCCGGGGAGCTGTTTTTT	CASKTIRTGVHAGELFF
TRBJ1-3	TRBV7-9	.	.	TGTGCCAGCAGCTTAGATGGAAACACCATATATTTT	CASSLDGNTIYF
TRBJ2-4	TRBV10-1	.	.	TGCGCCAGCAGTAAACCAGGGGTGGGCATTCAGTACTTC	CASSKPGVGIQYF
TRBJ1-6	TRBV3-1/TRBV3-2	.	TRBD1	TGTGCCAGCAGCCGAGGGACAGGGGGCGATTCACCCCTCCACTTT	CASSRGTGGDSPLHF